A single sample gave rise to the 3 T cell receptor beta chains below, sequenced in a study of beta chain features in type 1 diabetes. TCRB transcripts that were expressed got sequenced, as all of the isolated RNA had been reverse transcribed. The repertoire was sequenced with immunoSEQ multiplex PCR; TCRdb's copy has only in-frame clones and lacks some. Here the sample spans roughly 290,000 clones, 7% to 9% being singletons. The sequencing sample was made of central memory CD4+ T cells from blood. Receptors originate from a woman between 18 and 29 years old in good health.

This clone was counted between two and nine times. Additional DNA sequences in this sample encode the identical CDR3. V gene TRBV18 combines with J gene TRBJ1-2; 12 bases line up with TRBD1. V shed 3 bases and J 8 bases; nucleotides not matched to a gene: 1. Per germline, CDR1 KGHSH and CDR2 LQKENI. The CDR3 contains 13 residues. In DNA, the CDR3 is TGTGCCAGCTCACCGGGACAGGGGGCCGGCTACACCTTC. It specifies CASSPGQGAGYTF.

This clone has only a few counts. This chain connects TRBV28 to TRBJ1-1; possible D gene TRBD1, 5 bases. This CDR3 has 14 residues. V was trimmed by 6 bases and J by 5 bases, leaving 16 bases between them. Germline CDR1 is MDHEN and CDR2 is SYDVKM. CDR3 in amino acids: CASSRSPGDTEAFF. CDR3 in DNA: TGTGCCAGCAGCCGATCTCCGGGGGATACTGAAGCTTTCTTT.

This clone was counted ten times or more. Other DNA sequences in this specimen translate into the identical CDR3. The V gene is TRBV11-2, the J gene TRBJ2-1; no definite D call. The CDR3 runs to 14 residues. V gave up 5 bases and J gave up 1 base, with 9 bases separating them. Germline V gene data show CDR1 as SGHAT and CDR2 as FQNNGV. CDR3 amino acids: CASSLGPSYNEQFF. DNA for the CDR3: TGTGCCAGCAGCCTAGGGCCATCCTACAATGAGCAGTTCTTC.